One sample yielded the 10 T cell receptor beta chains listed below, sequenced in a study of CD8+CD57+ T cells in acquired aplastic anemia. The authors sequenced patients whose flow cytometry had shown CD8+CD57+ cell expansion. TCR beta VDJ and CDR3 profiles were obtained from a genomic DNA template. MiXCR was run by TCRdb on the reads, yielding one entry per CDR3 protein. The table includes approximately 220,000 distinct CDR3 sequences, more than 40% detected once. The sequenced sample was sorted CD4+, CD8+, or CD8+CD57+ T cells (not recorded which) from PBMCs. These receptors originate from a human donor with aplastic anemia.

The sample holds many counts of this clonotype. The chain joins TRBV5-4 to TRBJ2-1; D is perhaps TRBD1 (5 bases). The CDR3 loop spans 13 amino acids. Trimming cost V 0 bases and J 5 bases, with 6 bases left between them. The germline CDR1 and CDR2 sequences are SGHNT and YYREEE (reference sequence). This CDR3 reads CASSLVGDNEQFF. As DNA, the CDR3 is TGTGCCAGCAGCTTGGTAGGGGACAATGAGCAGTTCTTC.

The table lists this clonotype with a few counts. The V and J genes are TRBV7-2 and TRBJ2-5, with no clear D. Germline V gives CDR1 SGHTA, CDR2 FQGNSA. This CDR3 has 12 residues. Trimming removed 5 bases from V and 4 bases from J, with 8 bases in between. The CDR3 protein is CASSPVGETQYF. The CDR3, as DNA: TGTGCCAGCAGCCCAGTCGGAGAGACCCAGTACTTC.

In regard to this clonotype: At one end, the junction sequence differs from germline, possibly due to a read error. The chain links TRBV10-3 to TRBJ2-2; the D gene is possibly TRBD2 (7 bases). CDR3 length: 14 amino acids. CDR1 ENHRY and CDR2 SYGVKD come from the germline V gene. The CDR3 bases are TGTGCCGTGGGGAGGGACACAATCACCGGGGAGCTGTCTTTT. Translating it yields CAVGRDTITGELSF.

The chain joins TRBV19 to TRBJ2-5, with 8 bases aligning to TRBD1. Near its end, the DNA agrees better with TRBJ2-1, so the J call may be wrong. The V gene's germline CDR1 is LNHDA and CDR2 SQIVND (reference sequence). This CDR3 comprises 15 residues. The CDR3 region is CASSSQGQGRSEQFF. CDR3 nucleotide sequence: TGTGCCAGTAGTTCACAAGGACAGGGAAGGAGTGAGCAGTTCTTC.

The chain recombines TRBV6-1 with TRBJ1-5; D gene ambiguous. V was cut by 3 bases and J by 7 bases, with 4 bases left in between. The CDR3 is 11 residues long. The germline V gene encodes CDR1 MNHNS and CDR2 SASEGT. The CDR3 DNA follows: TGTGCCAGCAGTGAGCCACAGCCCCAGCATTTT. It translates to CASSEPQPQHF.

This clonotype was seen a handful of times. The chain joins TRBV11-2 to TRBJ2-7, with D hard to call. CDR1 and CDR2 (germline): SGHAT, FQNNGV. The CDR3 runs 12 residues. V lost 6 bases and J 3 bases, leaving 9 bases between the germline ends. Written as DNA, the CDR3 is TGTGCCAGCAGTCCAACGCTCTACGAGCAGTACTTC. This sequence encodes CASSPTLYEQYF.

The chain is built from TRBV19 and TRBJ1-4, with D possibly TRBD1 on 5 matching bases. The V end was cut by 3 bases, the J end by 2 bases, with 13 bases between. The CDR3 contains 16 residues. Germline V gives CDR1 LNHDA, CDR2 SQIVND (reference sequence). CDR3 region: CASSIRQGSTNEKLFF. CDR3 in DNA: TGTGCCAGTAGTATTCGTCAGGGTAGCACTAATGAAAAACTGTTTTTT. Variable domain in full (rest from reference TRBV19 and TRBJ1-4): DGGITQSPKYLFRKEGQNVTLSCEQNLNHDAMYWYRQDPGQGLRLIYYSQIVNDFQKGDIAEGYSVSREKKESFPLTVTSAQKNPTAFYLCASSIRQGSTNEKLFFGSGTQLSVL.

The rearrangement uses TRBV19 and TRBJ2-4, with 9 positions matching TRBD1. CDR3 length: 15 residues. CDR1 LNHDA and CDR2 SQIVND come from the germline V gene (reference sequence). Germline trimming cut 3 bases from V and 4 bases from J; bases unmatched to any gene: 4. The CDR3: CASSISGTGKNIQYF. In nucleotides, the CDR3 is TGTGCCAGTAGTATCTCCGGGACAGGGAAAAACATTCAGTACTTC. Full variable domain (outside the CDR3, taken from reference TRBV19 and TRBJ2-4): DGGITQSPKYLFRKEGQNVTLSCEQNLNHDAMYWYRQDPGQGLRLIYYSQIVNDFQKGDIAEGYSVSREKKESFPLTVTSAQKNPTAFYLCASSISGTGKNIQYFGAGTRLSVL.

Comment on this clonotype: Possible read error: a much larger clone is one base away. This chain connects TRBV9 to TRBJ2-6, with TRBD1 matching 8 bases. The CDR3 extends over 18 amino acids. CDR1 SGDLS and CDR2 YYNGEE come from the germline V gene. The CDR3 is CTSSSRQDRASGANVLTF. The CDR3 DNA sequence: TGTACCAGCAGCTCCCGACAGGACAGGGCCTCGGGGGCCAACGTCCTGACTTTC.

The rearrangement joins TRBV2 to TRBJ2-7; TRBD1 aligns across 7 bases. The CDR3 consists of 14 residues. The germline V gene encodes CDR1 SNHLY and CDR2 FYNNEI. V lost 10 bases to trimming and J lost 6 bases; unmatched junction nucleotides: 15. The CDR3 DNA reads TGTGCCATCGAGACCCGGGACAGAATAGTCGAGCAGTACTTC. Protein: CAIETRDRIVEQYF.